This T cell receptor (beta chain) comes out of a study of blood T cell repertoires in COVID-19. Study information: Some COVID-19 samples were acute and others convalescent; all came from the United States, Italy and Spain. The analysed material was cDNA or gDNA that came from T cells, B-cell-depleted T cells, or PBMCs.

The CDR3 covers 14 residues. CDR1 is SNHLY and CDR2 is FYNNEI in the germline V gene. V dropped 8 bases and J dropped 5; count of bases not matched to a gene: 8. Original processing notes: Amplification from reference gene primers served as the basis for estimated nucleated cell counts. Some clones are missing from TCRdb's copy, which holds only in-frame ones; the method was immunoSEQ multiplex PCR. The V and J calls and the clone size are those of that table, but D and trimming were determined from the DNA. Seen here are about 94,000 clones, roughly 84% observed once, and the top ten hold 10% to 15%.

The source material was peripheral blood. The gene calls are TRBV2 and TRBJ2-7, with 11 positions matching TRBD1. The TCR sequence derives from a woman aged 55-69 years in a cohort sampled during active or convalescent COVID-19. The CDR3 region is CASARDRGFDEQYF. In DNA form, the CDR3 reads TGTGCCAGCGCCCGGGACAGGGGGTTCGACGAGCAGTACTTC.